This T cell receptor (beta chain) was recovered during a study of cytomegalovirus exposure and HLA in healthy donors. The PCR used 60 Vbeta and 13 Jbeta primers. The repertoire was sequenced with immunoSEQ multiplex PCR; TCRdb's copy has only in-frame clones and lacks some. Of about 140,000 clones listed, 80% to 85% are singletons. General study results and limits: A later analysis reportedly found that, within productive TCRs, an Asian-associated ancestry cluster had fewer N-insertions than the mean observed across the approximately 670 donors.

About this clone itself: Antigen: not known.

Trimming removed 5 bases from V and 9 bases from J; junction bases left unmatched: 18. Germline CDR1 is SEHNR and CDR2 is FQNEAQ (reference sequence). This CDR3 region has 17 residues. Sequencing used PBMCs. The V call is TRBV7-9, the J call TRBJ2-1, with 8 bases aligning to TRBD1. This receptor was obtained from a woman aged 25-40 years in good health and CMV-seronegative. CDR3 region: CASSPPSPGQVWGEQFF. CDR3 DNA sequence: TGTGCCAGCAGCCCCCCGTCCCCGGGACAGGTCTGGGGTGAGCAGTTCTTC.